Below, 6 T cell receptor beta chains from the same sample are listed, as sequenced in a study of blood T cell repertoires in COVID-19. Using immunoSEQ multiplex PCR, the repertoire was profiled, and TCRdb retains in-frame clones only, with some absent. The data contain over 200,000 clones, around four fifths of them singletons. Material: peripheral blood. These receptors all come from a woman between 40 and 55 years old with active or convalescent COVID-19.

This clone occurred once. This rearrangement joins TRBV30 to TRBJ2-2; D is ambiguous. V lost 5 bases and J 3 bases, leaving 7 bases between the germline ends. This CDR3 is 12 amino acids long. CDR1 and CDR2 from the germline V gene are GTSNPN and SVGIG (reference sequence). The CDR3 coding sequence is TGTGCCTGGCACAAGTACACCGGGGAGCTGTTTTTT. Protein product: CAWHKYTGELFF.

V and J are TRBV7-3 and TRBJ2-2, with TRBD1 as a possible D gene (7 bases). The CDR3 covers 18 residues. CDR1 SGHTA and CDR2 FQGTGA come from the germline V gene. Trimming cost V 1 base and J 6 bases, with 21 bases left between them. CDR3 loop: CASSLKVGAQGGPGELFF. The CDR3 region has the DNA TGTGCCAGCAGCTTAAAGGTAGGGGCGCAGGGGGGACCCGGGGAGCTGTTTTTT.

This clone was observed a handful of times. The rearrangement joins TRBV24-1 to TRBJ1-2; D uncertain. V was shortened by 3 bases and J by 5 bases, with 12 bases between the two germline ends. Germline V gene data show CDR1 as KGHDR and CDR2 as SFDVKD. CDR3 size: 14 residues. DNA for the CDR3: TGTGCCACCAGTGATCGGGGATCGGAGTATGGCTACACCTTC. It codes for CATSDRGSEYGYTF.

The chain carries TRBV5-1 and TRBJ2-5; 7 nucleotides align to TRBD2. Trimming removed 2 bases from V and 2 bases from J; junction bases left unmatched: 3. Germline V gene lookup returns CDR1 SGHRS and CDR2 YFSETQ. The CDR3 totals 14 residues. CDR3 loop: CASSFLGGQETQYF. The CDR3 region has the DNA TGCGCCAGCAGCTTTCTCGGGGGGCAAGAGACCCAGTACTTC.

This chain connects TRBV29-1 to TRBJ2-1, with TRBD2 identical over 7 bases. V was pared by 8 bases and J by 0 bases, with 10 bases of the junction left unmatched. The V gene's germline CDR1 is SQVTM and CDR2 ANQGSEA. CDR3 length equals 15 residues. The DNA for the CDR3 is TGCAGCTGTTTGGGAGGGGCCAGCTCCTACAATGAGCAGTTCTTC. Translating gives CSCLGGASSYNEQFF.

The chain joins TRBV11-2 to TRBJ2-3, with TRBD1 matching over 10 bases. Germline assignment: CDR1 SGHAT and CDR2 FQNNGV. V gave up 5 bases and J gave up 3 bases; unmatched junction bases: 8. This CDR3 has 16 residues. This chain's CDR3 is CASSPAWTGGTDTQYF. The CDR3 coding sequence is TGTGCCAGCAGCCCCGCATGGACAGGGGGAACAGATACGCAGTATTTT.